These 26 T cell receptor beta chains share one sample of origin, sequenced in a study of CD8 T cells in Susac syndrome. RNA was extracted with the RNeasy kit, and a quantity of about 0.45 to 1 ug was reverse transcribed using random hexamers. TCRdb re-called the immunoSEQ multiplex PCR reads with MiXCR, one entry per CDR3 protein. The sample lists about 190,000 distinct CDR3 sequences; more than 90% were seen once. Specimen: CD4+ T cells from PBMCs. Receptors were obtained from a human donor with Susac syndrome.

CDR3 sequence reads: CASSLFAGNTEAFF. The DNA of the CDR3 is TGTGCCAGCAGTTTATTCGCGGGGAACACTGAAGCTTTCTTT. V gene TRBV12-3 or TRBV12-4 combines with J gene TRBJ1-1; D gene uncertain. This CDR3 spans 14 amino acids. V gave up 2 bases and J gave up 1 base, with 8 bases separating them.

This clonotype was counted a single time. The rearrangement joins TRBV7-2 to TRBJ2-3; either TRBD1 or TRBD2 may supply D (6 bases each). With 0 bases removed from V and 6 bases from J, the gap between germline ends came to 16 bases. Germline V gives CDR1 SGHTA, CDR2 FQGNSA. The CDR3 runs 16 residues. In DNA form, the CDR3 reads TGTGCCAGCAGCTTAGCGGGCGGGACAATCAGTGATACGCAGTATTTT. Its translation is CASSLAGGTISDTQYF.

The J gene is TRBJ2-5, the V gene TRBV6-1, with TRBD2 matching over 9 bases. The CDR3 runs to 14 residues. Trimming removed 6 bases from V and 5 bases from J; junction bases left unmatched: 7. Germline CDR1 MNHNS, CDR2 SASEGT. The CDR3 reads CASSATSGGETQYF. As DNA, the CDR3 is TGTGCCAGCAGCGCGACTAGCGGAGGGGAGACCCAGTACTTC.

A single count supports this clonotype. The V gene is TRBV7-2, the J gene TRBJ1-2, with D unclear. The germline V gene has CDR1 SGHTA and CDR2 FQGNSA. The germline V and J ends were trimmed by 5 bases and 7 bases, with 11 bases remaining between them. The CDR3 length is 12 residues. CDR3 sequence: CASSPSRVGYTF. DNA for the CDR3: TGTGCCAGCAGCCCGTCGAGGGTTGGCTACACCTTC.

This sequence joins TRBV23-1 and TRBJ2-3, with 9 bases fitting TRBD1. TRBV23-1 qualifies as an ORF whose function is uncertain. The CDR3 extends over 15 amino acids. The junction had 7 bases not matched to a gene; V was cut back by 4 bases and J by 5 bases. Written as DNA, the CDR3 is TGCGCCAGCAGTCGAGGGGACAGGGCCGGAGATACGCAGTATTTT. Amino acid sequence: CASSRGDRAGDTQYF.

The chain is built from TRBV18 and TRBJ1-1, with TRBD1 matching 8 bases. The CDR3 has 14 amino acids. The V gene end was trimmed by 9 bases and the J gene end by 6 bases; junction bases not matched to a gene: 12. Looked up from germline, CDR1 is KGHSH and CDR2 is LQKENI. The CDR3 loop is CASSLGQGASEAFF. The DNA for the CDR3 is TGTGCCAGTTCCCTGGGGCAGGGGGCCTCTGAAGCTTTCTTT.

The chain employs TRBV4-3 and TRBJ2-1, with TRBD2 as a possible D gene (5 bases). The CDR3 sequence is 13 residues long. Trimming removed 4 bases at V and 3 bases at J, with 7 bases between. Germline V gene data show CDR1 as LGHNA and CDR2 as YSLEER. The CDR3: CASSPTSYNEQFF. The CDR3 DNA reads TGCGCCAGCAGCCCAACTAGCTACAATGAGCAGTTCTTC.

The chain couples TRBV14 to TRBJ1-2; weak D call: TRBD1 (5 bases). The V gene lost 0 bases and the J gene lost 6 bases, with 17 bases spanning the gap. This CDR3 is built from 16 residues. Germline V gene data show CDR1 as SGHDN and CDR2 as FVKESK. The CDR3 loop reads CASSQEIPSGRDGYTF. Here the CDR3 DNA reads TGTGCCAGCAGCCAAGAGATCCCCTCAGGGAGAGATGGCTACACCTTC.

The rearrangement links TRBV29-1 to TRBJ1-1; weak D call: TRBD1 (6 bases). V lost 7 bases, J lost 7 bases, and 13 bases lay in between. Per the germline V gene, CDR1 is SQVTM and CDR2 is ANQGSEA. The CDR3 is made up of 11 amino acids. CDR3 nucleotide sequence: TGCAGCGCTGAGGACAGACTTGAAGCTTTCTTT. Translated: CSAEDRLEAFF.

CDR3 in DNA: TGTGCCTGGAGTGTACGGGTCCGGGGACTTTATGGCTACACCTTC. Its translation: CAWSVRVRGLYGYTF. V usage is TRBV30 and J usage is TRBJ1-2; the D gene is possibly TRBD1 (5 bases). CDR3 length: 15 amino acids. Trimming shortened V by 0 bases and J by 5 bases, and 16 bases separated the two germline ends. Germline CDR1 and CDR2: GTSNPN and SVGIG (reference sequence).

The rearrangement links TRBV9 to TRBJ2-7; D unclear. The CDR3 is 14 residues long. V was shortened by 1 base and J by 7 bases, with 15 bases between the two germline ends. Per germline, CDR1 SGDLS and CDR2 YYNGEE. In DNA, the CDR3 is TGTGCCAGCAGCGTATCCACAGATTTGGGAGAGCAGTACTTC. This translates into CASSVSTDLGEQYF.

V and J are TRBV20-1 and TRBJ1-2; D possibly corresponds to TRBD1 (5 bases). Trimming removed 6 bases at V and 7 bases at J, with 15 bases between. The germline V gene encodes CDR1 DFQATT and CDR2 SNEGSKA (reference sequence). There are 12 residues in the CDR3. In nucleotides, the CDR3 is TGCAGTGCCACCACCGCGGGGGTTGGCTACACCTTC. It yields the protein CSATTAGVGYTF.

The rearrangement uses TRBV5-4 and TRBJ2-1; tentatively, D is TRBD1 (6 bases). CDR1 is SGHNT and CDR2 is YYREEE in the germline V gene (reference sequence). The CDR3 runs 15 residues. V shed 1 base and J shed 4 bases, with 12 bases lying between them. CDR3 DNA: TGTGCCAGCAGCTTGAGACAGGCCCCATACAATGAGCAGTTCTTC. It codes for CASSLRQAPYNEQFF.

The rearrangement uses TRBV19 and TRBJ1-5; D unclear. V was clipped by 3 bases and J by 2 bases, with 11 bases between them. Looked up from germline, CDR1 is LNHDA and CDR2 is SQIVND (reference sequence). There are 15 residues in the CDR3. The CDR3: CASSILRSGNQPQHF. CDR3 DNA sequence: TGTGCCAGTAGTATTCTCCGCAGTGGCAATCAGCCCCAGCATTTT.

J is TRBJ2-5 and V is TRBV12-3 or TRBV12-4; no clear D. This CDR3 is 11 amino acids long. V lost 2 bases and J lost 7, with 5 bases in between. The CDR3 region has the DNA TGTGCCAGCAGTTTATCCGGGACCCAGTACTTC. Translation gives CASSLSGTQYF.

The V call is TRBV4-3, the J call TRBJ1-5; the D is unclear. In germline, CDR1 is LGHNA, CDR2 YSLEER. Trimming removed 0 bases at V and 2 bases at J, with 5 bases between. This CDR3 spans 14 amino acids. In DNA, the CDR3 is TGCGCCAGCAGCCAAGATTATCGCAATCAGCCCCAGCATTTT. It codes for CASSQDYRNQPQHF.

V gene TRBV7-8 combines with J gene TRBJ1-1; D gene ambiguous. The CDR3 loop spans 14 amino acids. Germline V lookup: CDR1 SGHVS, CDR2 FQNEAQ. Trimming took 4 bases from V and 1 from J, leaving 10 bases between them. The CDR3 bases are TGTGCCAGCAGCTCTTCCGGGCAGAACACTGAAGCTTTCTTT. The encoded protein is CASSSSGQNTEAFF.

The chain employs TRBV12-5 and TRBJ2-7, with a possible D match to TRBD1 (6 bases). Germline V gene lookup returns CDR1 LGHNT and CDR2 FRNRAP. CDR3 length: 16 amino acids. V was clipped by 0 bases and J by 4 bases, with 16 bases between them. In DNA, the CDR3 is TGTGCTAGTGGTTTGGTACTAGGGGGTCGGGGATACGAGCAGTACTTC. This gives the protein CASGLVLGGRGYEQYF.

This clonotype was observed once. The chain uses TRBV20-1 and TRBJ1-1; D possibly corresponds to TRBD1 (5 bases). Trimming pared 5 bases from V and 7 bases from J, leaving 14 bases between. The CDR3 length is 12 residues. Germline V gene lookup returns CDR1 DFQATT and CDR2 SNEGSKA (reference sequence). CDR3 loop: CSAQGQGIEAFF. In DNA, the CDR3 is TGCAGTGCTCAGGGTCAGGGAATTGAAGCTTTCTTT.

The CDR3 reads CASSFRGGYTF. DNA of the CDR3: TGTGCCAGCAGTTTTCGGGGGGGCTACACCTTC. The V and J genes are TRBV27 and TRBJ1-2, with D tentatively TRBD1 (5 bases). V was pared by 3 bases and J by 8 bases, with 7 bases between. This CDR3 has 11 amino acids. CDR1 is MNHEY and CDR2 is SMNVEV in the germline V gene (reference sequence).

This chain connects TRBV24-1 to TRBJ2-6; D is unclear. The ends were cut back, 5 bases at V and 2 bases at J, with 3 bases in the middle. Germline loops: CDR1 KGHDR, CDR2 SFDVKD. The CDR3 is 13 amino acids. For the CDR3, the DNA is TGTGCCACCAGTGCACCTGGGGCCAACGTCCTGACTTTC. This codes for CATSAPGANVLTF.

V and J are TRBV4-1 and TRBJ2-2; 9 bases are shared with TRBD1. The CDR3 has 16 amino acids. V trimming: 3 bases; J trimming: 0 bases; junction bases outside the gene matches: 2. The V gene's germline CDR1 is MGHRA and CDR2 YSYEKL. The CDR3 DNA sequence: TGCGCCAGCAGCCAGGACAGGGGCACGAACACCGGGGAGCTGTTTTTT. Translated: CASSQDRGTNTGELFF.

The V call is TRBV9, the J call TRBJ1-2; 10 bases align to TRBD1. The CDR3 runs 15 residues. Per the germline V gene, CDR1 is SGDLS and CDR2 is YYNGEE. V was clipped by 4 bases and J by 3 bases; unmatched bases: 6. The CDR3 bases are TGTGCCAGCAGCACCGGGACAGGGGACTACTATGGCTACACCTTC. Protein: CASSTGTGDYYGYTF.

This chain uses TRBV30 with TRBJ1-5; TRBD1 is a possible D gene (6 bases). Trimming removed 3 bases at V and 7 bases at J, with 16 bases between. The CDR3 is 14 residues long. Germline values: CDR1 GTSNPN, CDR2 SVGIG (reference sequence). The CDR3: CAWSPTGFGQPQHF. The DNA for the CDR3 is TGTGCCTGGAGCCCGACAGGATTTGGACAGCCCCAGCATTTT.

The chain links TRBV18 to TRBJ2-7; the D gene could be TRBD1 or TRBD2 (5 bases each). CDR1 and CDR2 (germline): KGHSH, LQKENI. This CDR3 spans 12 amino acids. V lost 1 base and J lost 5, with 6 bases in between. Written as DNA, the CDR3 is TGTGCCAGCTCACCACTGGGGGACGAGCAGTACTTC. It yields the protein CASSPLGDEQYF.

This clonotype was recorded once. This chain links TRBV20-1 with TRBJ1-5, with D unresolved. The V and J ends lost 6 bases and 3 bases respectively, with 15 bases between them. The germline V gene encodes CDR1 DFQATT and CDR2 SNEGSKA (reference sequence). The CDR3 has 14 amino acids. The CDR3 here is CSAGRGTLNQPQHF. The CDR3 bases are TGCAGTGCGGGCCGAGGAACCCTCAATCAGCCCCAGCATTTT.